The sequence of this T cell receptor (beta chain) was determined in a study of cytomegalovirus exposure and HLA in healthy donors. Trimming pared 4 bases from V and 5 bases from J, leaving 14 bases between. Germline V gives CDR1 SQVTM, CDR2 ANQGSEA. The CDR3 extends over 13 amino acids. Profiling relied on immunoSEQ multiplex PCR, and the TCRdb table lists in-frame clones only, not all of them. The sample contains roughly 350,000 clones, about nine tenths of which appear only once. This sequence originates from a woman aged 18-35 years in good health and CMV-seronegative. V and J are TRBV29-1 and TRBJ2-5; D is perhaps TRBD2 (6 bases). The source material was PBMCs. CDR3 sequence reads: CSVGGVDAETQYF. The CDR3 DNA reads as TGCAGCGTTGGCGGGGTGGATGCCGAGACCCAGTACTTC.